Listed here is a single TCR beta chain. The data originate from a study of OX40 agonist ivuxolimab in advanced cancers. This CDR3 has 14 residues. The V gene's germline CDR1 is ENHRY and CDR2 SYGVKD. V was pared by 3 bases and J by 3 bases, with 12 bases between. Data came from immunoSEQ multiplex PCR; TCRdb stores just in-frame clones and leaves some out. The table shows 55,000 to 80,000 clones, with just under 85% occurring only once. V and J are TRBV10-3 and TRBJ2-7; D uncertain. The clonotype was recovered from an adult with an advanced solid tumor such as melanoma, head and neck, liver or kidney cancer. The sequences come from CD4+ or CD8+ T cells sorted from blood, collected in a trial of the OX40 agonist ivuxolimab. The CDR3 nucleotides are TGTGCCATCAGTGACATCCCCACCAACTACGAGCAGTACTTC. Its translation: CAISDIPTNYEQYF.